The clone carrying this T cell receptor (beta chain) was seen many times. Its antigen is not known. Treatment in this sample: PENTA 11 planned treatment interruption arm or continuous ART arm. A 3' RACE protocol on RNA, with unique molecular identifiers, produced the TCR library. TCRdb ran MiXCR on the 3' RACE reads and lists one entry per CDR3 protein. This sample has about 89,000 distinct CDR3 sequences, with under 8% found just once. This record belongs to a study of HIV-infected children after antiretroviral therapy interruption. Across the study: For the interruption arm, samples span week 0 through about 3 years after study end. Overall study findings and caveats: Naive CD4+ Gini coefficient rose by interruption end, suggesting clonal expansion.

The sequence was collected from a pool of human donors with HIV. The material was CD45RA+ CD4+ T cells from PBMCs, pooled from several time points, obtained from a donor given antiretroviral therapy, either interrupted or continuous. Described subset: naive CD4+ CD45RA+ CD45RO- T cells.

The CDR3 DNA is TGTGCCAGCAGTCCCTTCAGAGGAGGGACTGGAAACACCATATATTTT. Translated, it gives CASSPFRGGTGNTIYF. The V and J genes are TRBV12-3 or TRBV12-4 and TRBJ1-3; D call uncertain. Deletions cut 5 bases from V and 2 bases from J, with 16 bases between. The CDR3 sequence is 16 residues long.